This TCR beta chain was sequenced during a study of cytomegalovirus exposure and HLA in healthy donors. Study summary: In a previous analysis, 117 million unique TCR beta sequences were found from some 180 million T cells. Findings of the study overall: Earlier findings revealed that most TCR beta V segments proved productive either about 87% or about 30% of the time. Researchers reported in a later analysis that a missense DCLRE1C variant was tied to TCR beta V- and J-gene trimming. A later analysis showed TCR association rates differing by HLA locus, peaking at DRB1 and lowest at HLA-C.

Of note for this clone: What it recognizes is unknown.

This CDR3 is built from 18 residues. J lost 4 bases, V lost 5 bases, and 13 bases had no gene match. The germline CDR1 and CDR2 sequences are LGHNT and FRNRAP. In the PCR, 60 Vbeta and 13 Jbeta primers were used. The protocol was immunoSEQ multiplex PCR, while the TCRdb copy is restricted to in-frame clones and leaves out a portion. The data show approximately 140,000 clones, about 80% seen once. This clonotype was sampled from a man aged 35 to 55 in good health and CMV-seronegative. The chain joins TRBV12-5 to TRBJ2-1; 11 bases match TRBD2. The sample comprised PBMCs. The DNA of the CDR3 is TGTGCTAGTGGTGACTCCCCCATTAGCGGGAGGGGATACAATGAGCAGTTCTTC. Protein sequence: CASGDSPISGRGYNEQFF.